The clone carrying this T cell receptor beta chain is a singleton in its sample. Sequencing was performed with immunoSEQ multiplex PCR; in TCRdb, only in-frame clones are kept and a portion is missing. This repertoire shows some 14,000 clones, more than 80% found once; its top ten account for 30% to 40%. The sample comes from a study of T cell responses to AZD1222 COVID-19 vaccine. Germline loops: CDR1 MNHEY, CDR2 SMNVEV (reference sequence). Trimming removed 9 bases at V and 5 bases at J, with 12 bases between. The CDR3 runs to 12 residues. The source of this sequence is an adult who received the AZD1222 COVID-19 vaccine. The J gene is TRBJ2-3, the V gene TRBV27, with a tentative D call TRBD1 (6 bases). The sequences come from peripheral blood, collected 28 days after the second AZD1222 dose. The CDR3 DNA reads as TGTGCCAGTCATACAGGGATAGATACGCAGTATTTT. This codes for CASHTGIDTQYF.